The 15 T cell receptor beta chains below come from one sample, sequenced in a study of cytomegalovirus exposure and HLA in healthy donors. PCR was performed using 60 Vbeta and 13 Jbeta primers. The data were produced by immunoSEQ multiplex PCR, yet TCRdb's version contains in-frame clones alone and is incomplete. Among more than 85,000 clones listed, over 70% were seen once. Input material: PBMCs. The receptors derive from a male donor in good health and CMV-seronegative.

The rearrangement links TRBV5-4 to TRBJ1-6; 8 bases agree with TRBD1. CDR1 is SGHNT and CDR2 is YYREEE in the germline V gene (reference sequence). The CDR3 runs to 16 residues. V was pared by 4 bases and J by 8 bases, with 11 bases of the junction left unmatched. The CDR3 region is CASSRPSGQGYSPLHF. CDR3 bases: TGTGCCAGCAGCCGCCCCTCAGGACAGGGTTATTCACCCCTCCACTTT.

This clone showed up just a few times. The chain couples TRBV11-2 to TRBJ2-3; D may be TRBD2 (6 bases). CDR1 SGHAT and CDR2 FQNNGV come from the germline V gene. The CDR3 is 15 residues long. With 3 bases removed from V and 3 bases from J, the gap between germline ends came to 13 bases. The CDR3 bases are TGTGCCAGCAGCTTTTCCGGGAGTGGGACAGATACGCAGTATTTT. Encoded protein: CASSFSGSGTDTQYF.

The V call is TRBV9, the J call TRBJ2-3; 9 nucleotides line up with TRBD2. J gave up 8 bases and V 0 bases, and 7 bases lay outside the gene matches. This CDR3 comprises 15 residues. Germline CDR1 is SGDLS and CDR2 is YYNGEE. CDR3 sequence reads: CASSVGGGREGTQYF. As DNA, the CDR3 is TGTGCCAGCAGCGTAGGTGGCGGGAGGGAAGGTACGCAGTATTTT. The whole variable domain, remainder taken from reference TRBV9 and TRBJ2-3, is DSGVTQTPKHLITATGQRVTLRCSPRSGDLSVYWYQQSLDQGLQFLIQYYNGEERAKGNILERFSAQQFPDLHSELNLSSLELGDSALYFCASSVGGGREGTQYFGPGTRLTVL.

CDR3 bases: TGTGCCAGCTCACTAATGGGACAGGGGGGTTACAATGAGCAGTTCTTC. The encoded protein is CASSLMGQGGYNEQFF. The chain is built from TRBV18 and TRBJ2-1, with 11 bases fitting TRBD1. J gave up 4 bases and V 4 bases, and 6 bases lay outside the gene matches. In germline, CDR1 is KGHSH, CDR2 LQKENI. The CDR3 loop spans 16 amino acids.

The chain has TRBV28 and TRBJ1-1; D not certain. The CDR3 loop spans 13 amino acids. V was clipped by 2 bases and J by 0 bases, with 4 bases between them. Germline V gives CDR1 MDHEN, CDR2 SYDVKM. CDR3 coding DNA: TGTGCCAGCAGTTTACGAGTGAACACTGAAGCTTTCTTT. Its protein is CASSLRVNTEAFF.

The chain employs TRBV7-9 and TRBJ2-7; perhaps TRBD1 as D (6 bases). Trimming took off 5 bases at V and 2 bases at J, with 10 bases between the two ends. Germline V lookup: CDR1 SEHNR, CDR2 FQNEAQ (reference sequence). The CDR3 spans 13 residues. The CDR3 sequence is CASSLQGTYEQYF. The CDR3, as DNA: TGTGCCAGCAGCCTACAGGGCACCTACGAGCAGTACTTC.

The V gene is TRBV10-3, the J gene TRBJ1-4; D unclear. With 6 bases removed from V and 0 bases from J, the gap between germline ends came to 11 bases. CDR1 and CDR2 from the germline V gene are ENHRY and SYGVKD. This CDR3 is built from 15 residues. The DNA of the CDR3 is TGTGCCATCAGGGAAACGGGTACAACTAATGAAAAACTGTTTTTT. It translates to CAIRETGTTNEKLFF.

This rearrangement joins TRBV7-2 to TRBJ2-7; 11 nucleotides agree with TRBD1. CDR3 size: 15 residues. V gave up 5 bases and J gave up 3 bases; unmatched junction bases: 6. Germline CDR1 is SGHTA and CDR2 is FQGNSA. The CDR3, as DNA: TGTGCCAGCAGCCCCCGGGACAGGGGGAGCTACGAGCAGTACTTC. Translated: CASSPRDRGSYEQYF.

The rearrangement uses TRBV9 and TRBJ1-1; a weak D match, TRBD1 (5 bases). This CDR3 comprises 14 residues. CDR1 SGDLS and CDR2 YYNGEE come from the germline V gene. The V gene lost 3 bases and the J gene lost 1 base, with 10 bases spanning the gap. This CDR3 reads CASSDGGANTEAFF. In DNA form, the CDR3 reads TGTGCCAGCAGCGACGGAGGGGCGAACACTGAAGCTTTCTTT.

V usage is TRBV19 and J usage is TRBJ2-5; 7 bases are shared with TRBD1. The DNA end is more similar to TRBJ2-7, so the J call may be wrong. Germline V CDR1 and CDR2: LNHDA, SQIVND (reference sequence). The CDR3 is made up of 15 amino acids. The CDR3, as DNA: TGTGCCAGTAGTATCAATCGGGACAGCACCTACGAGCAGTACTTC. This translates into CASSINRDSTYEQYF.

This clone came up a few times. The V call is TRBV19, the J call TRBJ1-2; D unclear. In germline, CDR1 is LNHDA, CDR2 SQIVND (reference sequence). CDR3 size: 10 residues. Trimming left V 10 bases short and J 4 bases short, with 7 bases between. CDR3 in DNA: TGTGCCACCAATAGCTATGGCTACACCTTC. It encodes CATNSYGYTF.

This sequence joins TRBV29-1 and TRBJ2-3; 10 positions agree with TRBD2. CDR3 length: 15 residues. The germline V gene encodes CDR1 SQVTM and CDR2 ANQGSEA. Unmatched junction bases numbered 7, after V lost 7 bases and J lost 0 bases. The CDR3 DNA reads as TGCAGCGCCGCCGGGACTAGCGACAGCACAGATACGCAGTATTTT. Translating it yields CSAAGTSDSTDTQYF.

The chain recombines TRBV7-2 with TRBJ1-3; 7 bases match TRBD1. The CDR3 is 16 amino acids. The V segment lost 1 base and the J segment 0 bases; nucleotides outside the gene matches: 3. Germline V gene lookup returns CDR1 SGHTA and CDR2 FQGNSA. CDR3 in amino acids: CASSLGTGLSGNTIYF. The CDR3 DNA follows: TGTGCCAGCAGCTTAGGGACAGGCCTCTCTGGAAACACCATATATTTT.

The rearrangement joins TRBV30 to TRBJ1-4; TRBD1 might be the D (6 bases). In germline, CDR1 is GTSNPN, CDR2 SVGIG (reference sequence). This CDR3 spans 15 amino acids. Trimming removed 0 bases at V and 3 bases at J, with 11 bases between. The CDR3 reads CAWSVLDRPNEKLFF. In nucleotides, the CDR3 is TGTGCCTGGAGTGTACTGGACAGACCTAATGAAAAACTGTTTTTT.

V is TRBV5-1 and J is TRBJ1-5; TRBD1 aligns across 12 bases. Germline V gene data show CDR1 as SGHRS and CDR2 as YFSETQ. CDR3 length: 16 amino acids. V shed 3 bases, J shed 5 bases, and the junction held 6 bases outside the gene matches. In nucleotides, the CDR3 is TGCGCCAGCAGCTGGGGAGGGACAGGGGGCGATCAGCCCCAGCATTTT. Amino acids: CASSWGGTGGDQPQHF. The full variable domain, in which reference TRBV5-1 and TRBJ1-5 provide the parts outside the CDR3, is KAGVTQTPRYLIKTRGQQVTLSCSPISGHRSVSWYQQTPGQGLQFLFEYFSETQRNKGNFPGRFSGRQFSNSRSEMNVSTLELGDSALYLCASSWGGTGGDQPQHFGDGTRLSIL.